These 22 T cell receptor beta chains were all obtained from the same sample, sequenced in a study of T cells after posttransplantation cyclophosphamide. Only in-frame clones appear in the TCRdb table, and some are missing; sequencing was by immunoSEQ multiplex PCR. The table has 13,000 to 15,000 clones, around 74% seen once; the top ten hold more than 0.95%. The specimen sequenced was memory CD4+ T cells sorted from PBMCs. The receptors originated from a man between 50 and 59 years old.

The chain employs TRBV10-3 and TRBJ2-7; TRBD2 agrees at 13 bases. V dropped 0 bases and J dropped 4; count of bases not matched to a gene: 12. The CDR3 consists of 19 residues. CDR1 is ENHRY and CDR2 is SYGVKD in the germline V gene. CDR3 DNA: TGTGCCATCAGTGAGTCCCCTATGATACTAGCGGGAGGGTCATACGAGCAGTACTTC. This sequence encodes CAISESPMILAGGSYEQYF.

The chain is built from TRBV10-1 and TRBJ2-1; TRBD2 is a possible D gene (6 bases). Germline V lookup: CDR1 WNHNN, CDR2 SYGVQD (reference sequence). Trimming left V 2 bases short and J 10 bases short, with 15 bases between. The CDR3 has 14 amino acids. The CDR3 DNA reads as TGCGCCAGCAGTGAGGCAGGGAGAAGCGGGGAGCAGTTCTTC. It codes for CASSEAGRSGEQFF.

A few counts support this clone. The chain links TRBV28 to TRBJ2-3; D may be TRBD2 (6 bases). The germline V gene has CDR1 MDHEN and CDR2 SYDVKM. With 5 bases removed from V and 10 bases from J, the gap between germline ends came to 13 bases. The CDR3 has 12 residues. In nucleotides, the CDR3 is TGTGCCAGCAGTCTTACGGGGGTTGCGCAGTATTTT. It specifies CASSLTGVAQYF.

The chain carries TRBV9 and TRBJ2-5; the match to TRBD1 covers 9 bases. The CDR3 loop spans 15 amino acids. The J segment lost 1 base and the V segment lost 4 bases, leaving 5 bases of the junction unmatched. CDR1 and CDR2 from the germline V gene are SGDLS and YYNGEE. Here the CDR3 reads CASSLQGQGQETQYF. CDR3 DNA sequence: TGTGCCAGCAGCCTACAGGGACAGGGCCAAGAGACCCAGTACTTC.

The J gene is TRBJ1-2, the V gene TRBV2; TRBD1 matches at 8 bases. The CDR3 loop spans 15 amino acids. V gave up 7 bases and J gave up 8 bases; unmatched junction bases: 15. Per the germline V gene, CDR1 is SNHLY and CDR2 is FYNNEI. CDR3 bases: TGTGCCAGCACACCAGAACGACAGGGGTTGGACGGCTACACCTTC. Translated, it gives CASTPERQGLDGYTF.

CDR3 nucleotides: TGCAGCGTTGGAACAGCCTCTGGAAACACCATATATTTT. As protein: CSVGTASGNTIYF. The J gene is TRBJ1-3, the V gene TRBV29-1; no firm D call. Germline-derived CDR1 and CDR2 are SQVTM and ANQGSEA. The CDR3 has 13 residues. The V gene lost 4 bases and the J gene lost 0 bases, with 7 bases spanning the gap.

V and J are TRBV13 and TRBJ2-1, with TRBD2 identical over 10 bases. With V trimmed by 5 bases and J by 7 bases, 8 bases remained unmatched. Looked up from germline, CDR1 is PRHDT and CDR2 is FYEKMQ (reference sequence). The CDR3 is 15 amino acids. The CDR3 coding sequence is TGTGCCAGCAGCCCCAAGCGGGAGGGTTGGAATGAGCAGTTCTTC. Translated: CASSPKREGWNEQFF. Using reference TRBV13 and TRBJ2-1 for the parts outside the CDR3, the full variable domain is AAGVIQSPRHLIKEKRETATLKCYPIPRHDTVYWYQQGPGQDPQFLISFYEKMQSDKGSIPDRFSAQQFSDYHSELNMSSLELGDSALYFCASSPKREGWNEQFFGPGTRLTVL.

The rearrangement uses TRBV28 and TRBJ1-5, with D possibly matching TRBD1 (6 bases). In germline, CDR1 is MDHEN, CDR2 SYDVKM. This CDR3 is built from 16 residues. V lost 3 bases and J 2 bases, leaving 14 bases between the germline ends. CDR3 in DNA: TGTGCCAGCAGTTTCTGGGACACCGCGGGCAATCAGCCCCAGCATTTT. Translation: CASSFWDTAGNQPQHF.

CDR3 region: CASNLLAGTAWATDTQYF. CDR3 in DNA: TGTGCCAGCAACCTACTAGCGGGGACCGCCTGGGCCACAGATACGCAGTATTTT. The rearrangement links TRBV11-2 to TRBJ2-3; the match to TRBD2 covers 10 bases. Germline loops: CDR1 SGHAT, CDR2 FQNNGV. The V gene end was trimmed by 7 bases and the J gene end by 2 bases; junction bases not matched to a gene: 15. The CDR3 loop spans 18 amino acids.

The chain joins TRBV28 to TRBJ1-5; D gene unclear. Germline CDR1 and CDR2: MDHEN and SYDVKM. V dropped 0 bases and J dropped 1 base, with 10 bases sitting between them. This CDR3 is built from 16 residues. The CDR3 loop reads CASSLWRGGSNQPQHF. DNA for the CDR3: TGTGCCAGCAGTTTATGGAGAGGCGGCAGCAATCAGCCCCAGCATTTT.

The V call is TRBV7-2, the J call TRBJ1-5; 9 bases match TRBD1. V was clipped by 3 bases and J by 5 bases; unmatched bases: 5. CDR1 and CDR2 from the germline V gene are SGHTA and FQGNSA. This CDR3 is built from 15 residues. The CDR3 sequence: CASSLGTGGYQPQHF. In DNA form, the CDR3 reads TGTGCCAGCAGCTTGGGCACAGGGGGCTATCAGCCCCAGCATTTT.

This sequence joins TRBV18 and TRBJ2-5, with a weak D call TRBD2 (5 bases). The J call may be mistaken, given a closer DNA end match to TRBJ2-7. The germline V gene has CDR1 KGHSH and CDR2 LQKENI. This CDR3 contains 14 residues. CDR3 DNA sequence: TGTGCCAGCTCACACGGACTCGCGAGGTACGAGCAGTACTTC. Its translation is CASSHGLARYEQYF.

This chain connects TRBV10-3 to TRBJ2-1, with 7 bases fitting TRBD2. Trimming took 6 bases from V and 8 from J; bases not matched to a gene: 16. The V gene's germline CDR1 is ENHRY and CDR2 SYGVKD. The CDR3 has 16 amino acids. The CDR3 spells CAIRSRSGMGRDEQFF. CDR3 bases: TGTGCCATCAGATCTAGGAGCGGGATGGGTCGGGATGAGCAGTTCTTC.

The chain uses TRBV11-3 and TRBJ2-2; D is unresolved. The V and J ends lost 3 bases and 3 bases respectively, with 2 bases between them. CDR1 SGHNT and CDR2 YENEEA come from the germline V gene. The CDR3 runs to 12 residues. The CDR3 region is CASSFYTGELFF. The CDR3 nucleotides are TGTGCCAGCAGCTTCTACACCGGGGAGCTGTTTTTT.

This clone is a singleton in its sample. The rearrangement joins TRBV7-8 to TRBJ2-1; 9 nucleotides align to TRBD2. Germline V lookup: CDR1 SGHVS, CDR2 FQNEAQ. V gave up 5 bases and J gave up 1 base; unmatched junction bases: 3. The CDR3 spans 15 residues. Here the CDR3 DNA reads TGTGCCAGCAGCCCCAGCGGGAGGTCCTACAATGAGCAGTTCTTC. It is translated as CASSPSGRSYNEQFF.

This chain uses TRBV10-3 with TRBJ1-2; TRBD1 aligns across 9 bases. V was clipped by 10 bases and J by 5 bases; unmatched bases: 11. The CDR3 length is 14 residues. Germline-derived CDR1 and CDR2 are ENHRY and SYGVKD. CDR3 bases: TGTGCCACCGTCCCGGGACAGGGAGGGTATGGCTACACCTTC. It is translated as CATVPGQGGYGYTF.

CDR3 sequence reads: CSVGSAGSDYGYTF. The CDR3 nucleotides are TGCAGCGTTGGTTCAGCAGGGTCAGACTATGGCTACACCTTC. This chain uses TRBV29-1 with TRBJ1-2; the D gene is possibly TRBD1 (5 bases). V gave up 4 bases and J gave up 3 bases, with 15 bases separating them. CDR1 is SQVTM and CDR2 is ANQGSEA in the germline V gene. The CDR3 is 14 residues long.

The sample holds a few counts of this clone. J is TRBJ2-7 and V is TRBV28, with 12 positions matching TRBD2. Looked up from germline, CDR1 is MDHEN and CDR2 is SYDVKM. The CDR3 is 15 amino acids. The trim removed 4 bases at V and 3 bases at J, leaving 4 bases unmatched. The CDR3: CASSSPSGRVYEQYF. The CDR3 nucleotides are TGTGCCAGCAGTTCTCCTAGCGGGAGGGTCTACGAGCAGTACTTC.

This clone showed up just once. The V and J genes are TRBV7-2 and TRBJ2-3; D uncertain. Germline V gene data show CDR1 as SGHTA and CDR2 as FQGNSA. V was clipped by 5 bases and J by 5 bases, with 8 bases between them. The length of the CDR3 is 12 residues. The CDR3 protein is CASSPHRDTQYF. CDR3 sequence (DNA): TGTGCCAGCAGCCCGCACAGAGATACGCAGTATTTT.

In this sample, this clone turned up a few times. The same CDR3 is also encoded by other DNA sequences in this sample. The V gene is TRBV18, the J gene TRBJ2-2; possibly TRBD1 for D (5 bases). V lost 3 bases and J 5 bases, leaving 7 bases between the germline ends. The CDR3 totals 13 residues. The germline V gene encodes CDR1 KGHSH and CDR2 LQKENI. This CDR3 reads CASSPSGTGELFF. As DNA, the CDR3 is TGTGCCAGCTCACCCTCAGGGACCGGGGAGCTGTTTTTT. Complete variable domain (other parts from reference TRBV18 and TRBJ2-2): NAGVMQNPRHLVRRRGQEARLRCSPMKGHSHVYWYRQLPEEGLKFMVYLQKENIIDESGMPKERFSAEFPKEGPSILRIQQVVRGDSAAYFCASSPSGTGELFFGEGSRLTVL.

This clone was counted a single time. Without the conserved terminal phenylalanine or tryptophan, this CDR3 likely stems from a read error. No DNA is shown, since the ends of the CDR3 on it are uncertain; the CDR3 is the one TCRdb lists. V and J are TRBV19 and TRBJ1-2; TRBD1 is taken as the D call from the table, unchecked against the DNA. CDR1 is LNHDA, CDR2 SQIVND, per germline (reference sequence). Inclusive of both ends, the CDR3 amounts to 12 amino acids. Here the CDR3 reads CASSTRTGSDTL.

The V call is TRBV5-4, the J call TRBJ2-1; 8 bases align to TRBD2. CDR1 is SGHNT and CDR2 is YYREEE in the germline V gene (reference sequence). This CDR3 is built from 17 residues. J gave up 3 bases and V 5 bases, and 13 bases lay outside the gene matches. The CDR3 bases are TGTGCCAGCAGGCCCGGGGGGAGCGGGGGACTCTACAATGAGCAGTTCTTC. This codes for CASRPGGSGGLYNEQFF.